The rows below give T cell receptor beta chains drawn from one sample of a study of cytomegalovirus exposure and HLA in healthy donors. This table comes from immunoSEQ multiplex PCR, and its TCRdb copy is limited to in-frame clones, with some not included. The data show about 220,000 clones, over 70% seen once. Sequencing used PBMCs. These receptors were taken from a woman aged 25-40 years in good health and CMV-seropositive. CDR3s include the opening cysteine and the closing phenylalanine or tryptophan.

length,V,J,CDR3
12,TRBV6-6,TRBJ1-1,CASSYAVKEAFF
12,TRBV6-5,TRBJ2-7,CASSPSDYEQYF
15,TRBV14,TRBJ2-1,CASSHWDRGYDEQFF
14,TRBV28,TRBJ1-4,CASSPGQGSEKLFF
15,TRBV28,TRBJ2-7,CASSPLLTTSYEQYF
16,TRBV4-1,TRBJ1-1,CASSQDRNRRNTEAFF
14,TRBV28,TRBJ2-7,CASRTGLLSYEQYF
14,TRBV5-1,TRBJ2-7,CASSWSSTYVEQYF
13,TRBV6-6,TRBJ1-1,CASIRQGNTEAFF
13,TRBV7-2,TRBJ2-5,CASSLSWEETQYF
11,TRBV5-6,TRBJ1-2,CASSLGYGYTF
12,TRBV7-6,TRBJ1-2,CASSSGLDGYTF
14,TRBV18,TRBJ2-7,CASSPLANTYEQYF
14,TRBV28,TRBJ1-2,CASSLSASRYGYTF
11,TRBV6-5,TRBJ1-1,CASSEMGEAFF
17,TRBV27,TRBJ2-2,CASSKPDRGRRAGELFF
14,TRBV27,TRBJ1-2,CASSLVGAGYGYTF
16,TRBV29-1,TRBJ1-2,CSVEIPRQGGGYGYTF
16,TRBV30,TRBJ2-7,CAWKRGLAGAVYEQYF
13,TRBV28,TRBJ2-7,CASRVESSYEQYF
12,TRBV6-5,TRBJ2-7,CASSAAVGEQYF
12,TRBV19,TRBJ1-2,CASSMMERGYTF
16,TRBV5-1,TRBJ1-5,CASSLLPGSGNQPQHF
14,TRBV13,TRBJ2-3,CASSFTDFTDTQYF
16,TRBV27,TRBJ2-1,CASSPVASERYNEQFF
15,TRBV27,TRBJ2-3,CASSLNGQGADTQYF
14,TRBV10-3,TRBJ1-2,CAISDGSSNYGYTF
14,TRBV27,TRBJ2-5,CASSPNESGVSQYF
14,TRBV4-2,TRBJ2-3,CASSQVTSTDTQYF
14,TRBV30,TRBJ1-3,CAWSVMFLGNTIYF